Listed below are T cell receptor beta chains from one sample, sequenced in a study of blood T cell repertoires in COVID-19. TCRdb's table, derived via immunoSEQ multiplex PCR, lists solely in-frame clones and lacks some. This sample carries 100,000 to 150,000 clones, about 77% of them seen once, and the ten largest clones take more than 20%. The specimen was peripheral blood. The receptors stem from a human donor in a cohort sampled during active COVID-19. CDR3s include the opening cysteine and the closing phenylalanine or tryptophan. The order of the fields is J gene, clone size, V gene, D gene, CDR3 DNA, CDR3 protein. The D gene is left open where the match is weak. A row's size may be missing; if present it is once, few, many or a size class.

J gene: TRBJ1-1; clone size: .; V gene: TRBV6-5; D gene: .; CDR3 DNA: TGTGCCAGCAGCGGTAGCAGGGTAGGGACTGAAGCTTTCTTT; CDR3 protein: CASSGSRVGTEAFF
J gene: TRBJ1-2; clone size: .; V gene: TRBV28; D gene: .; CDR3 DNA: TGTGCCAGCAGTTTGCAAGAGGGGAGGGCCACCTTC; CDR3 protein: CASSLQEGRATF
J gene: TRBJ1-5; clone size: once; V gene: TRBV28; D gene: TRBD1; CDR3 DNA: TGTGCCAGCTCCCTAAGGCAGGGGGCAATTCAGCCCCAGCATTTT; CDR3 protein: CASSLRQGAIQPQHF
J gene: TRBJ2-2; clone size: .; V gene: TRBV2; D gene: TRBD2; CDR3 DNA: TGTGCCAGCAGCCTACTAGCGGGAGGGCGCGGCGGGGAGCTGTTTTTT; CDR3 protein: CASSLLAGGRGGELFF
J gene: TRBJ2-3; clone size: .; V gene: TRBV6-2/TRBV6-3; D gene: .; CDR3 DNA: TGTGCCAGCAGTTTCGGGAATAGCGCAGATACGCAGTATTTT; CDR3 protein: CASSFGNSADTQYF
J gene: TRBJ2-7; clone size: .; V gene: TRBV28; D gene: TRBD1; CDR3 DNA: TGTGCCAGCAGCGGCACAGGGGGCGTAAGGGACGAGCAGTACTTC; CDR3 protein: CASSGTGGVRDEQYF
J gene: TRBJ2-5; clone size: .; V gene: TRBV7-7; D gene: TRBD1; CDR3 DNA: TGTGCCAGCAGCACGGACAGGGCGGTGACCCAGTACTTC; CDR3 protein: CASSTDRAVTQYF
J gene: TRBJ2-7; clone size: once; V gene: TRBV6-1; D gene: .; CDR3 DNA: TGTGCCAGCAGTGACAGATTGGGCAGCTCCTACGAGCAGTACTTC; CDR3 protein: CASSDRLGSSYEQYF
J gene: TRBJ1-6; clone size: few; V gene: TRBV6-5; D gene: TRBD1; CDR3 DNA: TGTGCCAGCAGACCACGACAGGGGAATAATTCACCCCTCCACTTT; CDR3 protein: CASRPRQGNNSPLHF
J gene: TRBJ1-6; clone size: .; V gene: TRBV25-1; D gene: TRBD1; CDR3 DNA: TGTGCCAGCAGTGGGTTGCAGGGGGGTACACCCCTCCACTTT; CDR3 protein: CASSGLQGGTPLHF
J gene: TRBJ1-5; clone size: .; V gene: TRBV28; D gene: TRBD1; CDR3 DNA: TGTGCCAGCAGTGATAGACAGGGTCTGTATAGCAATCAGCCCCAGCATTTT; CDR3 protein: CASSDRQGLYSNQPQHF
J gene: TRBJ2-3; clone size: .; V gene: TRBV7-2; D gene: TRBD2; CDR3 DNA: TGTGCCAGCAGCTTAGGCGGACTAGGGCCCACAGATACGCAGTATTTT; CDR3 protein: CASSLGGLGPTDTQYF
J gene: TRBJ1-5; clone size: .; V gene: TRBV5-1; D gene: .; CDR3 DNA: TGCGCCAGCAGCTCCTTGCCGGGGGGGAGCAATCAGCCCCAGCATTTT; CDR3 protein: CASSSLPGGSNQPQHF
J gene: TRBJ2-3; clone size: once; V gene: TRBV5-5; D gene: .; CDR3 DNA: TGTGCCAGCAGCTTGGGCAGGTCCACAGATACGCAGTATTTT; CDR3 protein: CASSLGRSTDTQYF
J gene: TRBJ2-3; clone size: .; V gene: TRBV28; D gene: .; CDR3 DNA: TGTGCCAGCAGTTTAAGGAAGACTCCAGATACGCAGTATTTT; CDR3 protein: CASSLRKTPDTQYF
J gene: TRBJ2-5; clone size: .; V gene: TRBV5-4; D gene: TRBD2; CDR3 DNA: TGTGCCAGCAGCTTGCTGGCGGGGGGTTCGGAGACCCAGTACTTC; CDR3 protein: CASSLLAGGSETQYF
J gene: TRBJ2-7; clone size: .; V gene: TRBV6-5; D gene: TRBD1; CDR3 DNA: TGTGCCAGCAGTCTCACAGGGGGTCACGAGCAGTACTTC; CDR3 protein: CASSLTGGHEQYF
J gene: TRBJ2-7; clone size: .; V gene: TRBV12-2; D gene: .; CDR3 DNA: TGTGCAAGTCGCTCCATAAAAGGACTAGCACCACATTTCTCCTACGAGCAGTACTTC; CDR3 protein: CASRSIKGLAPHFSYEQYF
J gene: TRBJ2-2; clone size: .; V gene: TRBV7-6; D gene: TRBD2; CDR3 DNA: TGTGCCAGCAGCCCTCAAAGCGGGAGGGACACCGGGGAGCTGTTTTTT; CDR3 protein: CASSPQSGRDTGELFF
J gene: TRBJ1-6; clone size: .; V gene: TRBV5-6; D gene: .; CDR3 DNA: TGTGCCAGCAGCTTTAGGGGGAATTCACCCCTCCACTTT; CDR3 protein: CASSFRGNSPLHF
J gene: TRBJ2-5; clone size: .; V gene: TRBV9; D gene: TRBD2; CDR3 DNA: TGTGCCAGCAGCGTAGTTCCGGGGGGGCGTGAGACCCAGTACTTC; CDR3 protein: CASSVVPGGRETQYF
J gene: TRBJ2-7; clone size: .; V gene: TRBV11-2; D gene: .; CDR3 DNA: TGTGCCAGCAGCTCCGTATCCGAGCAGTACTTC; CDR3 protein: CASSSVSEQYF
J gene: TRBJ2-7; clone size: .; V gene: TRBV7-9; D gene: .; CDR3 DNA: TGTGCCAGCAGCGTGGTCGGAGGATACGAGCAGTACTTC; CDR3 protein: CASSVVGGYEQYF
J gene: TRBJ1-2; clone size: .; V gene: TRBV27; D gene: .; CDR3 DNA: TGTGCCAGCAGTTTAGAGAAACCAGGGTATTCCGCCCTCCGGAATGGCTACACCTTC; CDR3 protein: CASSLEKPGYSALRNGYTF
J gene: TRBJ2-3; clone size: once; V gene: TRBV4-2; D gene: TRBD2; CDR3 DNA: TGTGCCAGCAGCCAAACATTTGCGGGGGGTCCGGGGTGGCAGTATTTT; CDR3 protein: CASSQTFAGGPGWQYF
J gene: TRBJ1-1; clone size: .; V gene: TRBV3-1/TRBV3-2; D gene: .; CDR3 DNA: TGTGCCAGCAGCCACCATGACCCCGGGCAGGGTGGGACTGAAGCTTTCTTT; CDR3 protein: CASSHHDPGQGGTEAFF
J gene: TRBJ1-2; clone size: .; V gene: TRBV13; D gene: .; CDR3 DNA: TGTGCCAGCAGCCTGCTGGGGCTATCATATGGCTACACCTTC; CDR3 protein: CASSLLGLSYGYTF
J gene: TRBJ1-2; clone size: once; V gene: TRBV30; D gene: .; CDR3 DNA: TGTGCCTGGAGTCCCCTGAGGGATGGCTACACCTTC; CDR3 protein: CAWSPLRDGYTF
J gene: TRBJ2-3; clone size: .; V gene: TRBV7-2; D gene: .; CDR3 DNA: TGTGCCAGCAGCTTCCCGGGATCAGATACGCAGTATTTT; CDR3 protein: CASSFPGSDTQYF
J gene: TRBJ2-7; clone size: .; V gene: TRBV3-1/TRBV3-2; D gene: .; CDR3 DNA: TGTGCCAGCAGCTCGAAAACAGGGTCATTGGGCGAGCAGTACTTC; CDR3 protein: CASSSKTGSLGEQYF
J gene: TRBJ2-3; clone size: .; V gene: TRBV4-2; D gene: TRBD1; CDR3 DNA: TGTGCCAGCAGCTTAGATCCCGGGACAGGGGGCACAGATACGCAGTATTTT; CDR3 protein: CASSLDPGTGGTDTQYF
J gene: TRBJ2-5; clone size: once; V gene: TRBV5-1; D gene: .; CDR3 DNA: TGCGCCAGCAGCTTGGAAGGCGCAGGTAATGAGGAGACCCAGTACTTC; CDR3 protein: CASSLEGAGNEETQYF
J gene: TRBJ2-3; clone size: .; V gene: TRBV10-3; D gene: TRBD2; CDR3 DNA: TGTGCCAGCAGAGACCTAGCGGGAGGCACAGATACGCAGTATTTT; CDR3 protein: CASRDLAGGTDTQYF
J gene: TRBJ2-2; clone size: .; V gene: TRBV2; D gene: .; CDR3 DNA: TGTGCCAGCAGTGATACGGACTCCGGGGAGCTGTTTTTT; CDR3 protein: CASSDTDSGELFF
J gene: TRBJ1-2; clone size: .; V gene: TRBV30; D gene: .; CDR3 DNA: TGTGCCTGGAGTGGTGGTAGGGGTGGCTACACCTTC; CDR3 protein: CAWSGGRGGYTF
J gene: TRBJ1-5; clone size: .; V gene: TRBV4-3; D gene: .; CDR3 DNA: TGCGCCAGCTCCAGGGATAGCAATCAGCCCCAGCATTTT; CDR3 protein: CASSRDSNQPQHF
J gene: TRBJ2-3; clone size: .; V gene: TRBV3-1/TRBV3-2; D gene: TRBD2; CDR3 DNA: TGTGCCAGCAGCCGAAGACTAGCGGGGGACACAGATACGCAGTATTTT; CDR3 protein: CASSRRLAGDTDTQYF
J gene: TRBJ2-3; clone size: once; V gene: TRBV7-9; D gene: .; CDR3 DNA: TGTGCCAGCAGCCGGGACTGGGCCACTAGCACAGATACGCAGTATTTT; CDR3 protein: CASSRDWATSTDTQYF
J gene: TRBJ1-3; clone size: .; V gene: TRBV11-2; D gene: .; CDR3 DNA: TGTGCCAGCAGGCCCGCGGGCTCTGGAAACACCATATATTTT; CDR3 protein: CASRPAGSGNTIYF
J gene: TRBJ2-7; clone size: .; V gene: TRBV20-1; D gene: TRBD1; CDR3 DNA: TGCAGTGCTAGTAGTTCTCGGACAGGGCACGACGAGCAGTACTTC; CDR3 protein: CSASSSRTGHDEQYF
J gene: TRBJ2-5; clone size: .; V gene: TRBV4-2; D gene: TRBD2; CDR3 DNA: TGTGCCAGCAGCCCAGCGGGACTAGCGGGGTTTAAGGGGGAGACCCAGTACTTC; CDR3 protein: CASSPAGLAGFKGETQYF
J gene: TRBJ1-1; clone size: few; V gene: TRBV21-1; D gene: .; CDR3 DNA: TGTGCCAGCAGCAAAGCACAGGGGAGGAACACTGAAGCTTTCTTT; CDR3 protein: CASSKAQGRNTEAFF
J gene: TRBJ2-3; clone size: .; V gene: TRBV9; D gene: .; CDR3 DNA: TGTGCCAGCAGCTCACAGACAGCCACAGATACGCAGTATTTT; CDR3 protein: CASSSQTATDTQYF
J gene: TRBJ2-1; clone size: once; V gene: TRBV3-1/TRBV3-2; D gene: TRBD2; CDR3 DNA: TGTGCCAGCAGCCAAGCGGGAGGAACGTACAATGAGCAGTTCTTC; CDR3 protein: CASSQAGGTYNEQFF
J gene: TRBJ2-7; clone size: .; V gene: TRBV7-2; D gene: TRBD2; CDR3 DNA: TGTGCCAGCACCGAAACCGGGACTAGCGGGAGGAAGCGCGACGAGCAGTACTTC; CDR3 protein: CASTETGTSGRKRDEQYF
J gene: TRBJ1-2; clone size: .; V gene: TRBV28; D gene: .; CDR3 DNA: TGTGCCAGCAGTTCGACCAGGGATGGCTACACCTTC; CDR3 protein: CASSSTRDGYTF
J gene: TRBJ1-3; clone size: .; V gene: TRBV7-6; D gene: TRBD1; CDR3 DNA: TGTGCCAGCAGCTCGCTGACAGGGGGATCGGGGACCATATATTTT; CDR3 protein: CASSSLTGGSGTIYF
J gene: TRBJ2-3; clone size: .; V gene: TRBV5-1; D gene: .; CDR3 DNA: TGCGCCAGCAGAACAGGCCGCCTTACCCCCGATACGCAGTATTTT; CDR3 protein: CASRTGRLTPDTQYF
J gene: TRBJ1-5; clone size: .; V gene: TRBV18; D gene: TRBD1; CDR3 DNA: TGTGCCAGCTCACCATGGGACAGAGGTCAGCCCCAGCATTTT; CDR3 protein: CASSPWDRGQPQHF
J gene: TRBJ2-6; clone size: .; V gene: TRBV5-4; D gene: TRBD1; CDR3 DNA: TGTGCCAGCAGCCCGAGGGGACAGGGGGCCCTCGGCGTCCTGACTTTC; CDR3 protein: CASSPRGQGALGVLTF
J gene: TRBJ2-2; clone size: few; V gene: TRBV9; D gene: TRBD1; CDR3 DNA: TGTGCCAGCAGCTCCGGGACAGGAAACACCGGGGAGCTGTTTTTT; CDR3 protein: CASSSGTGNTGELFF
J gene: TRBJ2-5; clone size: .; V gene: TRBV29-1; D gene: .; CDR3 DNA: TGCAGCGTCCGCCCCTTTGAACGGGGTGAGACCCAGTACTTC; CDR3 protein: CSVRPFERGETQYF
J gene: TRBJ1-2; clone size: .; V gene: TRBV6-5; D gene: TRBD1; CDR3 DNA: TGTGCCAGCAGTCTAGGACAGGGGGCTTTTGGTGGCTACACCTTC; CDR3 protein: CASSLGQGAFGGYTF
J gene: TRBJ2-1; clone size: .; V gene: TRBV2; D gene: TRBD2; CDR3 DNA: TGTGCCAGCAGTGAGGGGGGGGGATCCTACAATGAGCAGTTCTTC; CDR3 protein: CASSEGGGSYNEQFF
J gene: TRBJ2-5; clone size: .; V gene: TRBV2; D gene: TRBD2; CDR3 DNA: TGTGCCAGCACCCTTCGTCGGCTAGCGGGGGGCGCGGGGGAGACCCAGTACTTC; CDR3 protein: CASTLRRLAGGAGETQYF
J gene: TRBJ1-4; clone size: .; V gene: TRBV7-9; D gene: .; CDR3 DNA: TGTGCCAGCAGTGAAGGGGGAGTGGAACTGTTTTTT; CDR3 protein: CASSEGGVELFF
J gene: TRBJ1-1; clone size: .; V gene: TRBV5-1; D gene: .; CDR3 DNA: TGCGCCAGCAGCTATCAGGGGATGTACACTGAAGCTTTCTTT; CDR3 protein: CASSYQGMYTEAFF
J gene: TRBJ2-1; clone size: .; V gene: TRBV5-1; D gene: TRBD2; CDR3 DNA: TGCGCCAGCAGCTTGGTAGCGGGAGGGCGGGGTGAGCAGTTCTTC; CDR3 protein: CASSLVAGGRGEQFF
J gene: TRBJ2-3; clone size: .; V gene: TRBV24-1; D gene: TRBD1; CDR3 DNA: TGTGCCACCAGTGATCCGTCGGGACAGTCTAGCACAGATACGCAGTATTTT; CDR3 protein: CATSDPSGQSSTDTQYF
J gene: TRBJ2-2; clone size: .; V gene: TRBV7-3; D gene: .; CDR3 DNA: TGTGCCAGCAGCTTATCTGGCGGCGCGAACACCGGGGAGCTGTTTTTT; CDR3 protein: CASSLSGGANTGELFF